The 13 T cell receptor beta chains below all came from one sample that was sequenced in a study of T cell responses to AZD1222 COVID-19 vaccine. Method: immunoSEQ multiplex PCR; TCRdb's copy keeps in-frame clones and lacks some. This sample has 100,000 or so clones; around 87% occur once, and the top ten carry about 15%. The input for sequencing was peripheral blood, taken on day 0 of AZD1222 vaccination. All receptors come from an adult in good health.

The rearrangement links TRBV6-5 to TRBJ1-2, with D possibly being TRBD1 (5 bases). This CDR3 has 14 amino acids. The V end was cut by 5 bases, the J end by 1 base, with 11 bases between. The germline V gene has CDR1 MNHEY and CDR2 SVGAGI. CDR3 protein: CASSRDGDNYGYTF. CDR3 DNA: TGTGCCAGCAGTCGGGACGGGGATAACTATGGCTACACCTTC.

This clone was recorded only once. V gene TRBV7-2 combines with J gene TRBJ1-4; D is perhaps TRBD1 (5 bases). The germline gives CDR1 SGHTA, CDR2 FQGNSA. Trimming shortened V by 2 bases and J by 5 bases, and 9 bases separated the two germline ends. The length of the CDR3 is 14 residues. Here the CDR3 reads CASSLLDSNEKLFF. The DNA of the CDR3 is TGTGCCAGCAGCTTACTCGACAGCAATGAAAAACTGTTTTTT. The complete variable domain, with remaining parts taken from reference TRBV7-2 and TRBJ1-4, reads GAGVSQSPSNKVTEKGKDVELRCDPISGHTALYWYRQSLGQGLEFLIYFQGNSAPDKSGLPSDRFSAERTGGSVSTLTIQRTQQEDSAVYLCASSLLDSNEKLFFGSGTQLSVL.

The chain uses TRBV7-9 and TRBJ1-4, with D unresolved. Germline assignment: CDR1 SEHNR and CDR2 FQNEAQ (reference sequence). The ends were cut back, 3 bases at V and 8 bases at J, with 7 bases in the middle. The CDR3 runs to 12 residues. The CDR3 region is CASSLSGEKLFF. For the CDR3, the DNA is TGTGCCAGCAGCTTGTCGGGGGAAAAACTGTTTTTT.

The chain uses TRBV5-1 and TRBJ1-2; no clear D. Germline V gene data show CDR1 as SGHRS and CDR2 as YFSETQ. Deletions cut 4 bases from V and 3 bases from J, with 13 bases between. The CDR3 has 14 residues. CDR3: CASSLENRDYGYTF. CDR3 DNA: TGCGCCAGCAGCCTAGAAAATCGGGACTATGGCTACACCTTC. Using reference TRBV5-1 and TRBJ1-2 for the parts outside the CDR3, the full variable domain is KAGVTQTPRYLIKTRGQQVTLSCSPISGHRSVSWYQQTPGQGLQFLFEYFSETQRNKGNFPGRFSGRQFSNSRSEMNVSTLELGDSALYLCASSLENRDYGYTFGSGTRLTVV.

The rearrangement links TRBV27 to TRBJ1-1, with a possible D match to TRBD1 (5 bases). Looked up from germline, CDR1 is MNHEY and CDR2 is SMNVEV (reference sequence). Trimming pared 2 bases from V and 0 bases from J, leaving 7 bases between. CDR3 length equals 14 residues. CDR3 loop: CASSLEGLNTEAFF. In nucleotides, the CDR3 is TGTGCCAGCAGTTTAGAGGGGTTGAACACTGAAGCTTTCTTT.

This clone is a singleton in its sample. The V call is TRBV7-8, the J call TRBJ2-1, with D possibly matching TRBD1 (6 bases). In germline, CDR1 is SGHVS, CDR2 FQNEAQ. Trimming removed 5 bases at V and 9 bases at J, with 17 bases between. The CDR3 is 14 amino acids. The CDR3 region has the DNA TGTGCCAGCAGCGCTCAGGGGATAGGCGGTGAGCAGTTCTTC. This translates into CASSAQGIGGEQFF.

This clone was seen at least ten times. The chain carries TRBV11-1 and TRBJ2-7; no reliable D call. V was clipped by 5 bases and J by 4 bases, with 15 bases between them. Germline values: CDR1 SGHAT, CDR2 FQDESV (reference sequence). The CDR3 has 14 residues. The DNA of the CDR3 is TGTGCCAGCAGCGACGGCACCCTTCGATACGAGCAGTACTTC. Translation: CASSDGTLRYEQYF.

The CDR3 coding sequence is TGTGCCAGTAGTATAGTTGGTGGGCAGGGTCTCATCAATGAGCAGTTCTTC. This translates into CASSIVGGQGLINEQFF. The chain couples TRBV19 to TRBJ2-1; D perhaps matches TRBD1 (5 bases). This CDR3 comprises 17 residues. Germline CDR1 is LNHDA and CDR2 is SQIVND (reference sequence). Trimming removed 1 base at V and 6 bases at J, with 19 bases between.

The chain couples TRBV29-1 to TRBJ2-7, with 7 nucleotides matching TRBD1. The V gene end was trimmed by 6 bases and the J gene end by 4 bases; junction bases not matched to a gene: 15. The CDR3 extends over 15 amino acids. CDR1 and CDR2 (germline): SQVTM, ANQGSEA. CDR3 loop: CSVETKQGLSYEQYF. The CDR3 DNA reads as TGCAGCGTAGAGACGAAACAGGGGCTTTCGTACGAGCAGTACTTC.

The V call is TRBV25-1, the J call TRBJ2-2; 14 bases map to TRBD2. Germline CDR1 MGHDK, CDR2 SYGVNS. Unmatched junction bases numbered 2, after V lost 5 bases and J lost 0 bases. CDR3 length: 17 residues. The CDR3 bases are TGTGCCAGCAGTCGGACTAGCGGGAGGTCGAACACCGGGGAGCTGTTTTTT. Encoded protein: CASSRTSGRSNTGELFF.

The sample holds a few counts of this clone. The J gene is TRBJ1-1, the V gene TRBV5-1; tentative D call: TRBD1 (6 bases). Per germline, CDR1 SGHRS and CDR2 YFSETQ. Between the trimmed V and J ends, which lost 1 base and 2 bases, there was a span of 12 bases. This CDR3 has 15 amino acids. In nucleotides, the CDR3 is TGCGCCAGCAGCTTGCGTCCGGGGGCCAACACTGAAGCTTTCTTT. Translating it yields CASSLRPGANTEAFF. The complete variable domain, with remaining parts taken from reference TRBV5-1 and TRBJ1-1, reads KAGVTQTPRYLIKTRGQQVTLSCSPISGHRSVSWYQQTPGQGLQFLFEYFSETQRNKGNFPGRFSGRQFSNSRSEMNVSTLELGDSALYLCASSLRPGANTEAFFGQGTRLTVV.

V and J are TRBV6-5 and TRBJ1-1, with D unresolved. This CDR3 is built from 15 residues. Germline V gives CDR1 MNHEY, CDR2 SVGAGI. V was pared by 5 bases and J by 3 bases, with 16 bases between. The CDR3 region is CASSPRIGVYTEAFF. For the CDR3, the DNA is TGTGCCAGCAGTCCCCGTATCGGTGTTTACACTGAAGCTTTCTTT.

The chain is built from TRBV28 and TRBJ1-2, with 7 nucleotides matching TRBD1. This CDR3 comprises 16 residues. Germline V gene lookup returns CDR1 MDHEN and CDR2 SYDVKM. The V and J ends lost 6 bases and 3 bases, in that order; junction bases with no gene match: 13. CDR3 residues: CASSPPGGGGDYGYTF. The CDR3, as DNA: TGTGCCAGCAGCCCCCCAGGGGGAGGAGGGGACTATGGCTACACCTTC.